Below, 26 T cell receptor beta chains from the same sample are listed, as sequenced in a study of Ad26.COV2.S vaccination and SARS-CoV-2 variants. Treatment reported: approximately 18 received Ad26.COV2.S at low or high dose, single or two shots; about 5 received placebo; per-sample allocation not given. Sampling took place 63 days after the first vaccine or placebo injection. Data came from immunoSEQ multiplex PCR; TCRdb stores just in-frame clones and leaves some out. The sample carries fewer than 800,000 clones, approximately 88% recorded once. The sample consisted of peripheral blood, taken in a trial of Ad26.COV2.S vaccine versus placebo. Every receptor here comes from a person aged 18-65 years who received the Ad26.COV2.S COVID-19 vaccine or a placebo.

The chain has TRBV5-1 and TRBJ2-5; TRBD1 matches 9 bases. The CDR3 spans 14 residues. Unmatched junction bases numbered 6, after V lost 4 bases and J lost 5 bases. Germline V gene sequence: CDR1 SGHRS, CDR2 YFSETQ. CDR3 in DNA: TGCGCCAGCAGCGAACAGGGGGCAGGGGAGACCCAGTACTTC. This codes for CASSEQGAGETQYF.

The chain uses TRBV4-2 and TRBJ1-4, with D hard to call. Germline V gives CDR1 LGHNA, CDR2 YNFKEQ. The ends were cut back, 2 bases at V and 4 bases at J, with 14 bases in the middle. This CDR3 region has 16 residues. The CDR3 loop is CASSQPRGDFNEKLFF. The CDR3 region has the DNA TGTGCCAGCAGCCAACCCCGGGGAGATTTTAATGAAAAACTGTTTTTT.

CDR3 bases: TGTGCCAGCAGCCTCGTGGGAGTCAGCTCTGGGGCCAACGTCCTGACTTTC. Its translation is CASSLVGVSSGANVLTF. The V call is TRBV7-9, the J call TRBJ2-6; D is possibly TRBD2 (5 bases). The CDR3 is made up of 17 amino acids. V shed 5 bases and J shed 0 bases, with 14 bases lying between them. Germline V lookup: CDR1 SEHNR, CDR2 FQNEAQ (reference sequence).

The rearrangement uses TRBV4-2 and TRBJ1-6, with D perhaps matching TRBD1 (6 bases). This CDR3 has 15 amino acids. Germline V lookup: CDR1 LGHNA, CDR2 YNFKEQ. V lost 1 base and J 7 bases, leaving 11 bases between the germline ends. CDR3 bases: TGTGCCAGCAGCCAAGGTCCAGGGACAAATTCACCCCTCCACTTT. It codes for CASSQGPGTNSPLHF.

The rearrangement joins TRBV30 to TRBJ1-5; tentative D call: TRBD1 (5 bases). There are 18 residues in the CDR3. The V gene lost 0 bases and the J gene lost 4 bases, with 22 bases spanning the gap. Per germline, CDR1 GTSNPN and CDR2 SVGIG (reference sequence). CDR3 sequence reads: CAWSVPGHQRGYNQPQHF. DNA of the CDR3: TGTGCCTGGAGTGTACCCGGACACCAAAGGGGATATAATCAGCCCCAGCATTTT. Filled out from reference TRBV30 and TRBJ1-5, the complete variable domain reads SQTIHQWPATLVQPVGSPLSLECTVEGTSNPNLYWYRQAAGRGLQLLFYSVGIGQISSEVPQNLSASRPQDRQFILSSKKLLLSDSGFYLCAWSVPGHQRGYNQPQHFGDGTRLSIL.

The chain links TRBV4-2 to TRBJ2-1; D gene uncertain. V was clipped by 1 base and J by 2 bases, with 9 bases between them. Germline lookup yields CDR1 LGHNA and CDR2 YNFKEQ. The CDR3 sequence is 15 residues long. The CDR3 DNA sequence: TGTGCCAGCAGCCAAGGTGGTGATACCTACAATGAGCAGTTCTTC. Translating it yields CASSQGGDTYNEQFF.

This chain uses TRBV24-1 with TRBJ1-2; D call uncertain. V gave up 5 bases and J gave up 8 bases, with 11 bases separating them. There are 12 residues in the CDR3. Germline lookup yields CDR1 KGHDR and CDR2 SFDVKD. The DNA for the CDR3 is TGTGCCACCAGTGCAGGTTACTCGGGCTACACCTTC. Translating gives CATSAGYSGYTF.

This sequence joins TRBV7-9 and TRBJ2-7; D is perhaps TRBD1 (6 bases). The germline V gene has CDR1 SEHNR and CDR2 FQNEAQ (reference sequence). With 7 bases removed from V and 3 bases from J, the gap between germline ends came to 13 bases. This CDR3 contains 13 residues. The CDR3 sequence: CASTNRAVYEQYF. CDR3 sequence (DNA): TGTGCCAGCACTAACAGGGCCGTCTACGAGCAGTACTTC.

The chain is built from TRBV7-3 and TRBJ2-3, with 7 positions matching TRBD1. The CDR3 has 16 residues. Germline CDR1 SGHTA, CDR2 FQGTGA. V trimming: 6 bases; J trimming: 0 bases; junction bases outside the gene matches: 9. The CDR3 DNA follows: TGTGCCAGCAGGCCCGGGACAGCAAGTAGCACAGATACGCAGTATTTT. Protein sequence: CASRPGTASSTDTQYF.

The rearrangement uses TRBV7-6 and TRBJ2-1; TRBD1 agrees at 8 bases. The CDR3 is 16 residues long. Germline loops: CDR1 SGHVS, CDR2 FNYEAQ. Trimming removed 2 bases from V and 9 bases from J; junction bases left unmatched: 12. Here the CDR3 DNA reads TGTGCCAGCAGCTTACGACAGGGGCCGCTAGCTGGTGAGCAGTTCTTC. Encoded protein: CASSLRQGPLAGEQFF. The full variable domain, completed using reference TRBV7-6 and TRBJ2-1, is GAGVSQSPRYKVTKRGQDVALRCDPISGHVSLYWYRQALGQGPEFLTYFNYEAQQDKSGLPNDRFSAERPEGSISTLTIQRTEQRDSAMYRCASSLRQGPLAGEQFFGPGTRLTVL.

The chain is built from TRBV20-1 and TRBJ1-1, with D possibly being TRBD1 (6 bases). Germline CDR1 reads DFQATT; CDR2 reads SNEGSKA (reference sequence). V shed 3 bases and J shed 0 bases, with 11 bases lying between them. CDR3 length: 14 residues. The CDR3 loop reads CSASGGGMNTEAFF. For the CDR3, the DNA is TGCAGTGCTAGTGGGGGGGGCATGAACACTGAAGCTTTCTTT.

The V gene is TRBV12-3 or TRBV12-4, the J gene TRBJ1-1, with a possible D match to TRBD1 (5 bases). Trimming removed 0 bases at V and 11 bases at J, with 10 bases between. The CDR3 extends over 12 amino acids. CDR3 DNA sequence: TGTGCCAGCAGTTTAGCGCTGGAGGGGGCTTTCTTT. Amino acid sequence: CASSLALEGAFF.

This sequence joins TRBV10-1 and TRBJ1-1; no definite D call. CDR1 and CDR2 (germline): WNHNN, SYGVQD (reference sequence). CDR3 length: 14 residues. The germline V and J ends were trimmed by 8 bases and 1 base, with 14 bases remaining between them. In nucleotides, the CDR3 is TGCGCCAGCGCTGCGGGCAACTGGAACACTGAAGCTTTCTTT. Amino acids: CASAAGNWNTEAFF.

The sample holds one count of this clone. V usage is TRBV11-2 and J usage is TRBJ2-7, with D unresolved. V lost 0 bases and J lost 3, with 9 bases in between. Germline CDR1 SGHAT, CDR2 FQNNGV. This CDR3 is 14 amino acids long. The CDR3 protein is CASSLDLGGYEQYF. CDR3 nucleotides: TGTGCCAGCAGCTTAGATCTAGGCGGCTACGAGCAGTACTTC.

The chain recombines TRBV12-2 with TRBJ2-1; the table names TRBD2, a call not compared with the DNA. TRBV12-2 is given as a pseudogene. There are 16 residues in the CDR3. In DNA, the CDR3 is TGTGCAAGTCGCCCGAAGACTCAGGAGGTCTACAATGAGCAGTTCTTC. It codes for CASRPKTQEVYNEQFF.

Only one count was recorded for this clone. V is TRBV11-2 and J is TRBJ2-1, with D maybe TRBD2 (5 bases). V lost 1 base and J 5 bases, leaving 21 bases between the germline ends. The CDR3 runs 18 residues. Germline V gives CDR1 SGHAT, CDR2 FQNNGV. CDR3 loop: CASSLGGVALAPNNEQFF. CDR3 coding DNA: TGTGCCAGCAGCTTAGGGGGAGTAGCGCTAGCTCCAAACAATGAGCAGTTCTTC.

This clone was seen a single time. Other DNA sequences in this specimen translate into the identical CDR3. In DNA form, the CDR3 reads TGTGCCAGCTCACCGCCCGGGACTAGCGGCTCCTACGAGCAGTACTTC. Protein sequence: CASSPPGTSGSYEQYF. The chain employs TRBV18 and TRBJ2-7; 11 bases map to TRBD2. The trim removed 3 bases at V and 0 bases at J, leaving 4 bases unmatched. The V gene's germline CDR1 is KGHSH and CDR2 LQKENI. This CDR3 comprises 16 residues.

V gene TRBV5-1 combines with J gene TRBJ1-1; the match to TRBD1 covers 8 bases. The length of the CDR3 is 17 residues. Losses at the gene ends were 4 bases for V and 1 base for J; bases not matched to a gene: 12. The germline V gene encodes CDR1 SGHRS and CDR2 YFSETQ. The CDR3 nucleotides are TGCGCCAGCAGCCGCTGGGGGGGACAGGTCTCGAACACTGAAGCTTTCTTT. This gives the protein CASSRWGGQVSNTEAFF.

The CDR3 here is CASSRQGLNQPQHF. The CDR3 DNA reads TGTGCCAGTAGTAGACAGGGCCTCAATCAGCCCCAGCATTTT. The chain links TRBV19 to TRBJ1-5; the match to TRBD1 covers 7 bases. Per the germline V gene, CDR1 is LNHDA and CDR2 is SQIVND (reference sequence). V shed 4 bases, J shed 3 bases, and the junction held 3 bases outside the gene matches. The CDR3 spans 14 residues.

The gene calls are TRBV18 and TRBJ2-5; 8 nucleotides align to TRBD2. Germline loops: CDR1 KGHSH, CDR2 LQKENI. Trimming took 3 bases from V and 5 from J; bases not matched to a gene: 5. The CDR3 is made up of 14 amino acids. The CDR3 coding sequence is TGTGCCAGCTCACCTGCGGGGGGCCGGGAGACCCAGTACTTC. Amino acid sequence: CASSPAGGRETQYF.

This chain connects TRBV7-9 to TRBJ2-7; no clear D. CDR1 is SEHNR and CDR2 is FQNEAQ in the germline V gene (reference sequence). The CDR3 contains 13 residues. Trimming took 3 bases from V and 2 from J, leaving 8 bases between them. CDR3 protein: CASSLGRTYEQYF. CDR3 sequence (DNA): TGTGCCAGCAGCTTGGGCCGTACCTACGAGCAGTACTTC. The whole variable domain, filled in from reference TRBV7-9 and TRBJ2-7, reads DTGVSQNPRHKITKRGQNVTFRCDPISEHNRLYWYRQTLGQGPEFLTYFQNEAQLEKSRLLSDRFSAERPKGSFSTLEIQRTEQGDSAMYLCASSLGRTYEQYFGPGTRLTVT.

The CDR3 sequence is CASSSPSRDRAYEQYF. The CDR3 nucleotides are TGTGCCAGCAGTTCACCTTCCCGGGACAGGGCCTACGAGCAGTACTTC. This chain links TRBV27 with TRBJ2-7, with TRBD1 identical over 9 bases. The V gene's germline CDR1 is MNHEY and CDR2 SMNVEV (reference sequence). The V segment lost 4 bases and the J segment 2 bases; nucleotides outside the gene matches: 9. The CDR3 has 16 amino acids.

The gene calls are TRBV12-5 and TRBJ1-1, with D possibly matching TRBD1 (6 bases). This CDR3 region has 15 residues. Germline V CDR1 and CDR2: LGHNT, FRNRAP. With 7 bases removed from V and 5 bases from J, the gap between germline ends came to 20 bases. CDR3 in amino acids: CASASWGRGGTEAFF. CDR3 bases: TGTGCTAGTGCCTCGTGGGGGCGGGGTGGGACTGAAGCTTTCTTT.

The chain recombines TRBV12-3 or TRBV12-4 with TRBJ2-5, with D hard to call. The germline V and J ends were trimmed by 6 bases and 9 bases, with 11 bases remaining between them. The CDR3 runs to 11 residues. The CDR3 nucleotides read TGTGCCAGCAGCCCCGGTGCGGCCCAGTACTTC. Translating gives CASSPGAAQYF.

The V gene is TRBV19, the J gene TRBJ1-2; 7 bases map to TRBD1. CDR3 length: 14 residues. V shed 5 bases, J shed 4 bases, and the junction held 7 bases outside the gene matches. The V gene's germline CDR1 is LNHDA and CDR2 SQIVND (reference sequence). This chain's CDR3 is CASSAQGQIYGYTF. DNA of the CDR3: TGTGCCAGTAGTGCACAGGGGCAGATCTATGGCTACACCTTC.

This chain uses TRBV7-8 with TRBJ1-2; D is perhaps TRBD1 (6 bases). Germline V gene sequence: CDR1 SGHVS, CDR2 FQNEAQ. Trimming removed 4 bases at V and 5 bases at J, with 17 bases between. The CDR3 has 15 amino acids. CDR3 amino acids: CASSSPTGPFYGYTF. The CDR3 DNA reads as TGTGCCAGCAGCTCCCCGACAGGCCCTTTTTATGGCTACACCTTC.